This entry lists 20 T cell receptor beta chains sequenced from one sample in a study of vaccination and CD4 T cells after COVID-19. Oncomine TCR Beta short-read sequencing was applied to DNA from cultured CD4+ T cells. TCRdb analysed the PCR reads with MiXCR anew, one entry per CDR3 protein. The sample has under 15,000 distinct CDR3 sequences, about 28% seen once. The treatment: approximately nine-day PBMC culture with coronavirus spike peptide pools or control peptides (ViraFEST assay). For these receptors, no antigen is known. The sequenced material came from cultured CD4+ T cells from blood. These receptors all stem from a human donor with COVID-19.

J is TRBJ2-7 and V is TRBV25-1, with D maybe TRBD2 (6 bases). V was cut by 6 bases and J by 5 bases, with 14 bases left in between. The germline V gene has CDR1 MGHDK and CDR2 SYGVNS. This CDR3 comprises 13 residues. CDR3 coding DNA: TGTGCCAGCAGGGGGACTCCGATCCACGAGCAGTACTTC. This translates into CASRGTPIHEQYF.

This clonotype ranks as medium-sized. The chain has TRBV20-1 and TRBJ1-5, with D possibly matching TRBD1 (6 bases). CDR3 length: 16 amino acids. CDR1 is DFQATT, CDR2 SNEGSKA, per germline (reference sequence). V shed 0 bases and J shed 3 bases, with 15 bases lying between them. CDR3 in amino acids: CSARDYDRPINQPQHF. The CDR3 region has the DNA TGCAGTGCTAGAGACTATGACAGGCCCATCAATCAGCCCCAGCATTTT.

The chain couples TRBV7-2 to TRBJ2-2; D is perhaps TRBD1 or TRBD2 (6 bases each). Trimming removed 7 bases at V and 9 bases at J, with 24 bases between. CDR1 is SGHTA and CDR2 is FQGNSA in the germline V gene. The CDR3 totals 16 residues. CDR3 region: CASNQRGSGALRELFF. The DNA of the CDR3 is TGTGCCAGCAACCAAAGGGGGTCGGGGGCTCTTCGGGAGCTGTTTTTT.

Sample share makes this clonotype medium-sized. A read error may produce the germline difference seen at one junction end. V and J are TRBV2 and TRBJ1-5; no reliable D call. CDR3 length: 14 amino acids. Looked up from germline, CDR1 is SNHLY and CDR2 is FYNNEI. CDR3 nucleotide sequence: TGTGCCAGCGCCGGAGTAGGCGGCAACCAGCCCCAGCATTTT. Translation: CASAGVGGNQPQHF.

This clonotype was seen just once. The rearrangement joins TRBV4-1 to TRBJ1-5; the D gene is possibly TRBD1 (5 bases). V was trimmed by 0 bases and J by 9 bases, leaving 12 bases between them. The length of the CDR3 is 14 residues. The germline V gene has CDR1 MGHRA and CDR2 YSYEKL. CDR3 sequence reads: CASSQDHGGGPQHF. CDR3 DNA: TGCGCCAGCAGCCAAGATCACGGGGGTGGGCCCCAGCATTTT.

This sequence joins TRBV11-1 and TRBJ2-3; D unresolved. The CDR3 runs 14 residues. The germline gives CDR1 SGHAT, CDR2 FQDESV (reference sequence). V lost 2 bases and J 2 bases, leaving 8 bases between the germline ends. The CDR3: CASSLYPPTDTQYF. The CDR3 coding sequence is TGTGCCAGCAGCTTATATCCCCCCACAGATACGCAGTATTTT.

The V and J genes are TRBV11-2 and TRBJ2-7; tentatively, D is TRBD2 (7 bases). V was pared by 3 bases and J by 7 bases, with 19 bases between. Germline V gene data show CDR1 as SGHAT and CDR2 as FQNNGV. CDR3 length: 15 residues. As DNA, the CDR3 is TGTGCCAGCAGCTTCGTCCAGCCGGGGGGCGGGGAGCAGTACTTC. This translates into CASSFVQPGGGEQYF. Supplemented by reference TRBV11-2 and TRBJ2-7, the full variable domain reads EAGVAQSPRYKIIEKRQSVAFWCNPISGHATLYWYQQILGQGPKLLIQFQNNGVVDDSQLPKDRFSAERLKGVDSTLKIQPAKLEDSAVYLCASSFVQPGGGEQYFGPGTRLTVT.

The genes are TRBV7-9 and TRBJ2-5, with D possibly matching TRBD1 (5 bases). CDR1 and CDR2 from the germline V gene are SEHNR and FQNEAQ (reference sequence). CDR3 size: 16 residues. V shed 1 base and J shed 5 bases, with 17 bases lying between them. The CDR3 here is CASSLGQRGVRETQYF. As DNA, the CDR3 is TGTGCCAGCAGCTTAGGCCAAAGGGGTGTAAGGGAGACCCAGTACTTC.

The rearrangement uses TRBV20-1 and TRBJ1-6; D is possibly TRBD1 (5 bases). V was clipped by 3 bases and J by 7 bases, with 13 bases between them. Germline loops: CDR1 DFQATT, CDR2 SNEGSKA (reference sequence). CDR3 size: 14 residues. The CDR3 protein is CSARDGGINSPLHF. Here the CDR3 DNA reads TGCAGTGCTAGGGACGGGGGAATAAATTCACCCCTCCACTTT.

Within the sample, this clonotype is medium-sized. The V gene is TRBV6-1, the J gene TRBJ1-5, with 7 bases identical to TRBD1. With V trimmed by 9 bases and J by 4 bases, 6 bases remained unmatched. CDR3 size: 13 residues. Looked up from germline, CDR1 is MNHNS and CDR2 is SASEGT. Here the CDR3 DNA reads TGTGCCAGTGCGGACAGGACGAATCAGCCCCAGCATTTT. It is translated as CASADRTNQPQHF.

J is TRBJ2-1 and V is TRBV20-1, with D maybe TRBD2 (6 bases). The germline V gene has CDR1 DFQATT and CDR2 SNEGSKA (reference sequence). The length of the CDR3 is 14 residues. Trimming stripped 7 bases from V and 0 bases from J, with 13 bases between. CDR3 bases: TGCAGTGTTAGGGCGGGGAGCTCCTACAATGAGCAGTTCTTC. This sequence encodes CSVRAGSSYNEQFF.

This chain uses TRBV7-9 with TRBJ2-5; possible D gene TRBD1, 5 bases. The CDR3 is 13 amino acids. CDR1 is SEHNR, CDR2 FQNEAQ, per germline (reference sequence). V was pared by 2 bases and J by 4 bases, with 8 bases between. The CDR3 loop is CASSLSGSETQYF. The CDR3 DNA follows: TGTGCCAGCAGCTTATCAGGGTCAGAGACCCAGTACTTC.

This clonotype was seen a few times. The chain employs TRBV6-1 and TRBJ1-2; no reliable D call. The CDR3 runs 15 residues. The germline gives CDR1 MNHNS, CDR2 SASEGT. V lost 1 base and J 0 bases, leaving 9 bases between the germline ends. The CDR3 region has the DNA TGTGCCAGCAGTGAAGAGATGGCAGCTAACTATGGCTACACCTTC. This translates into CASSEEMAANYGYTF.

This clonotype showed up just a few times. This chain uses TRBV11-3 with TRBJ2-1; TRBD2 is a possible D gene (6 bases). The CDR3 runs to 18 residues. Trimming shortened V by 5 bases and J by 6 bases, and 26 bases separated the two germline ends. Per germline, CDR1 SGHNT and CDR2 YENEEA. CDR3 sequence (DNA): TGTGCCAGCAGCCCTCTAAATCGTTGGCAGGGAGGAGGCAATGAGCAGTTCTTC. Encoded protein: CASSPLNRWQGGGNEQFF.

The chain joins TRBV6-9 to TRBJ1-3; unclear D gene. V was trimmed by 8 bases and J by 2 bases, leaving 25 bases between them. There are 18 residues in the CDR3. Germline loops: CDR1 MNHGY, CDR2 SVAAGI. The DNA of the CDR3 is TGTGCCAGCCTTATCGCGGGCCTTCGTAGCCCGACTGGAAACACCATATATTTT. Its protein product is CASLIAGLRSPTGNTIYF.

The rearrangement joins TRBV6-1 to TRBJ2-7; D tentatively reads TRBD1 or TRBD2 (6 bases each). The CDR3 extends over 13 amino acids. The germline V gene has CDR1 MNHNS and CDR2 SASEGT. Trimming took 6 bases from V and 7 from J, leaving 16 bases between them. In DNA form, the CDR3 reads TGTGCCAGCAGCTCCGGGGGCCCGAGGGAGCAGTACTTC. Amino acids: CASSSGGPREQYF.

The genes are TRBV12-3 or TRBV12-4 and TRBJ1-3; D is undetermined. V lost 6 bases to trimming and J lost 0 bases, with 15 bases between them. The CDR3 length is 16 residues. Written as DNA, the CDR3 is TGTGCCAGCAGCCCCCCGGAGTCCAGCTCTGGAAACACCATATATTTT. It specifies CASSPPESSSGNTIYF.

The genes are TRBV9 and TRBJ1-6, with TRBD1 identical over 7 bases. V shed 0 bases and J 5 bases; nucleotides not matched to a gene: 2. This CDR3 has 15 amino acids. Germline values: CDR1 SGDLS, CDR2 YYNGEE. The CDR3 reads CASSVAGQNNSPLHF. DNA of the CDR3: TGTGCCAGCAGCGTAGCGGGACAGAATAATTCACCCCTCCACTTT.

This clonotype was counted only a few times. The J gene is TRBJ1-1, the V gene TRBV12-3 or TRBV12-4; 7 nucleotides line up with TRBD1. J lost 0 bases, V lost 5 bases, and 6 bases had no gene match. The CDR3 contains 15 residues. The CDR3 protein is CASSDQDRLNTEAFF. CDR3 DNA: TGTGCCAGCAGTGACCAGGACAGGTTGAACACTGAAGCTTTCTTT.

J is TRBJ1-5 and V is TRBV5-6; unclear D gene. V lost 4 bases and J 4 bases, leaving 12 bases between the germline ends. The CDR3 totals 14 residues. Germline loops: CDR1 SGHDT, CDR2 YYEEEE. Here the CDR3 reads CASSIRDFNQPQHF. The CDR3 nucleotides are TGTGCCAGCAGCATCCGGGATTTTAATCAGCCCCAGCATTTT.